The source of this TCR beta chain is a study of tumor-infiltrating lymphocytes in primary liver carcinoma. A primer in the constant region served to generate TCR beta cDNA from about 480 ng of total RNA. Investigators got TCR beta libraries out of three nested multiplex PCR rounds, done with slightly modified ARM-PCR. In the first two PCR rounds, TRBV1-TRBV30 forward primers were paired with a C-beta reverse primer, and each round lasted roughly 9 cycles. TCRdb reanalysed the multiplex PCR reads using MiXCR and keeps one entry per CDR3 protein. There are 37,000 or so distinct CDR3 sequences in the sample; approximately 71% occur only once, and around 38% lies in the top ten. The V end was cut by 4 bases, the J end by 6 bases, with 17 bases between. Germline V lookup: CDR1 LNHDA, CDR2 SQIVND (reference sequence). The CDR3 length is 15 residues. This clonotype was seen repeatedly, ten times or more.

The roughly 20-31 mg bulk tissue piece was not sorted before simultaneous RNA and DNA extraction. The origin of this receptor is a man in his forties with primary liver carcinoma and hepatitis B virus infection. The rearrangement joins TRBV19 to TRBJ2-3, with D hard to call. The sample was tumor-adjacent normal liver tissue. The DNA of the CDR3 is TGTGCCAGTAGTACCTTCCGGGTCCCTCGGGATACGCAGTATTTT. Residues: CASSTFRVPRDTQYF.